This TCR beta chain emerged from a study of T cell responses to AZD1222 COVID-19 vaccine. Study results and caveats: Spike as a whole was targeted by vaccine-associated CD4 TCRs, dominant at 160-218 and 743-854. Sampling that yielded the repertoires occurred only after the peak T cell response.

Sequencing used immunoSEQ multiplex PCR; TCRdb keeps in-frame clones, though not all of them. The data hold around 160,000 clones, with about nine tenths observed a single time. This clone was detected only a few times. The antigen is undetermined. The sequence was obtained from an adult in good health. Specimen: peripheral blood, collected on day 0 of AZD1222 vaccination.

For the CDR3, the DNA is TGTGCCTGGAGTCGGCAGATTTATGGCTACACCTTC. Its translation: CAWSRQIYGYTF. The chain has TRBV30 and TRBJ1-2; D is ambiguous. Germline CDR1 GTSNPN, CDR2 SVGIG (reference sequence). The CDR3 loop spans 12 amino acids. V was pared by 2 bases and J by 5 bases, with 9 bases between. The whole variable domain, filled in from reference TRBV30 and TRBJ1-2, reads SQTIHQWPATLVQPVGSPLSLECTVEGTSNPNLYWYRQAAGRGLQLLFYSVGIGQISSEVPQNLSASRPQDRQFILSSKKLLLSDSGFYLCAWSRQIYGYTFGSGTRLTVV.